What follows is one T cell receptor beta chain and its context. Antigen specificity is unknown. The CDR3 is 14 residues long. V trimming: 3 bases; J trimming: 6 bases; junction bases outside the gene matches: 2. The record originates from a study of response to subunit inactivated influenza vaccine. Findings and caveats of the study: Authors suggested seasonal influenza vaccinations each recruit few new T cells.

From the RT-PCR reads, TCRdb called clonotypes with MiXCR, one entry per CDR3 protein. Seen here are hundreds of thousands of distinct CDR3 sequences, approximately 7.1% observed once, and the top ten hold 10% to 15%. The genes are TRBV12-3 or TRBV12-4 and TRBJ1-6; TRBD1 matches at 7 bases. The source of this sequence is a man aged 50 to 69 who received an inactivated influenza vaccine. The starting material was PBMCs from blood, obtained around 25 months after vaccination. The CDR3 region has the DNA TGTGCCAGCAGTTTCCGGGACAGTAATTCACCCCTCCACTTT. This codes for CASSFRDSNSPLHF.